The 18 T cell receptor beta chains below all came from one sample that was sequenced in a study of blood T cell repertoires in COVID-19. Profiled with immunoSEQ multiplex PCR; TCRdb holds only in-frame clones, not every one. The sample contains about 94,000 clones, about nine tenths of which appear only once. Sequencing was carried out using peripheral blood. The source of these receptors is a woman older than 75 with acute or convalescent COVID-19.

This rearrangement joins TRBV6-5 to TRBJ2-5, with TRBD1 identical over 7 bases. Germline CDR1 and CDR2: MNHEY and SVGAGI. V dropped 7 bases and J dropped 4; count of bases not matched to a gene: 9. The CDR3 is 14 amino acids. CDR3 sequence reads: CASTATGKRETQYF. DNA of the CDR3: TGTGCCAGCACCGCGACAGGGAAAAGAGAGACCCAGTACTTC.

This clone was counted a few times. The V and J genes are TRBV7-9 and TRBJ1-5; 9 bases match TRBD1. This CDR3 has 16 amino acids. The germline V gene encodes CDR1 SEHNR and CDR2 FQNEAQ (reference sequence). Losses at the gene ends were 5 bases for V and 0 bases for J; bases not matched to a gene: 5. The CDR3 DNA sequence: TGTGCCAGCAGCCTCGGACAGGGGTATAGCAATCAGCCCCAGCATTTT. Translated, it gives CASSLGQGYSNQPQHF.

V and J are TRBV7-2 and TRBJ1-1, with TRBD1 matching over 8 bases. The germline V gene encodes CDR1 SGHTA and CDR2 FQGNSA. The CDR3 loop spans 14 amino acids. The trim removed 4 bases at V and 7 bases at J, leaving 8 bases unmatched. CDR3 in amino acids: CASSSGTGGFEAFF. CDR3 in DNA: TGTGCCAGCAGCTCCGGGACAGGAGGATTTGAAGCTTTCTTT.

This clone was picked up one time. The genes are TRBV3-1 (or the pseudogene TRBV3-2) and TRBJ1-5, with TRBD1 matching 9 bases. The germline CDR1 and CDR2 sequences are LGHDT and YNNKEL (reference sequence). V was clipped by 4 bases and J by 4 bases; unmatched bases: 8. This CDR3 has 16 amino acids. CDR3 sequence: CASSPGGQGINQPQHF. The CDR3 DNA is TGTGCCAGCAGCCCCGGGGGACAGGGAATTAATCAGCCCCAGCATTTT.

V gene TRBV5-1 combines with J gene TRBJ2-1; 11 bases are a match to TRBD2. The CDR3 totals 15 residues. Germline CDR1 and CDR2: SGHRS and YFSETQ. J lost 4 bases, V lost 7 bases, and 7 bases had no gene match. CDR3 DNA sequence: TGCGCCAGCTCCCTGACTAGCGGGGAGTACAATGAGCAGTTCTTC. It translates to CASSLTSGEYNEQFF.

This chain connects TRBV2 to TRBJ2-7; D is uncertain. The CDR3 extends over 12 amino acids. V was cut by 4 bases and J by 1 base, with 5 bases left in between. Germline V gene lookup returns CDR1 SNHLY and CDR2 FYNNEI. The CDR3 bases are TGTGCCAGCAGTGTCACATCCTACGAGCAGTACTTC. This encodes CASSVTSYEQYF. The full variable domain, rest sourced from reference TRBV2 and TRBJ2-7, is EPEVTQTPSHQVTQMGQEVILRCVPISNHLYFYWYRQILGQKVEFLVSFYNNEISEKSEIFDDQFSVERPDGSNFTLKIRSTKLEDSAMYFCASSVTSYEQYFGPGTRLTVT.

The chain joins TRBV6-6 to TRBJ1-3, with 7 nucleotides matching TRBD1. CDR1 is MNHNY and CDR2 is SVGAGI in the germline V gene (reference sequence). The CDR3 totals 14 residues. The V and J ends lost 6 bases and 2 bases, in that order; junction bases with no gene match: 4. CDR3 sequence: CASRTGQAGNTIYF. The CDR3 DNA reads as TGTGCCAGCAGAACCGGACAGGCTGGAAACACCATATATTTT.

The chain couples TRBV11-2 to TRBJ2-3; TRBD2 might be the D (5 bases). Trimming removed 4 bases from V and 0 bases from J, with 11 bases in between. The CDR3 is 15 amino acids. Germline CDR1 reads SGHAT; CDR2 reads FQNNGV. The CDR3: CASSSKRGSTDTQYF. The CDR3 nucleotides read TGTGCCAGCAGCTCGAAGAGAGGGAGCACAGATACGCAGTATTTT.

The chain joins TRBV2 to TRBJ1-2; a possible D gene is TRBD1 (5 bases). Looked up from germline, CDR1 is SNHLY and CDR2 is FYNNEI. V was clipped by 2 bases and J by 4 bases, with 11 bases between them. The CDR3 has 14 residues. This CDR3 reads CASSESRGGYGYTF. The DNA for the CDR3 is TGTGCCAGCAGTGAATCCCGGGGGGGCTATGGCTACACCTTC.

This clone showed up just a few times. The CDR3 sequence: CASSQAHGTGNYGYTF. CDR3 bases: TGCGCCAGCAGCCAGGCACACGGGACAGGGAACTATGGCTACACCTTC. J is TRBJ1-2 and V is TRBV4-3; TRBD1 matches at 9 bases. This CDR3 has 16 residues. Looked up from germline, CDR1 is LGHNA and CDR2 is YSLEER. The trim removed 3 bases at V and 2 bases at J, leaving 7 bases unmatched.

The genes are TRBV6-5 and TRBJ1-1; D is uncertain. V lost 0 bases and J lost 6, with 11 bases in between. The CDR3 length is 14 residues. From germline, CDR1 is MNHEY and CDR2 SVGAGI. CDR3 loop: CASSYSKRVAEAFF. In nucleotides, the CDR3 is TGTGCCAGCAGTTACTCGAAGAGGGTCGCTGAAGCTTTCTTT.

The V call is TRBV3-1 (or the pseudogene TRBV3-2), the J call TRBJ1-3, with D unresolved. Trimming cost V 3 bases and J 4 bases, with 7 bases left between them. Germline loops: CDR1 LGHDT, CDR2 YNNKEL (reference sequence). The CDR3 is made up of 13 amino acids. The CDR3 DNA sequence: TGTGCCAGCAGCCAGACACAGGGAAACACCATATATTTT. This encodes CASSQTQGNTIYF.

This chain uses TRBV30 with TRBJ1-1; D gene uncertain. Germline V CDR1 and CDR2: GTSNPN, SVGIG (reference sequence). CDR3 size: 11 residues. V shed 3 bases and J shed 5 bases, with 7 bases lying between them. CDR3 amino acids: CAWRRGTEAFF. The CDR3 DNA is TGTGCCTGGAGGCGGGGTACTGAAGCTTTCTTT.

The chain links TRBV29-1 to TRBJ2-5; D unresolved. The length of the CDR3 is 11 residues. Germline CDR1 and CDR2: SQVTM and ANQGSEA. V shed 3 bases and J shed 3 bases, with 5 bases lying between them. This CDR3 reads CSVESEETQYF. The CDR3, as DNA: TGCAGCGTTGAGAGCGAAGAGACCCAGTACTTC.

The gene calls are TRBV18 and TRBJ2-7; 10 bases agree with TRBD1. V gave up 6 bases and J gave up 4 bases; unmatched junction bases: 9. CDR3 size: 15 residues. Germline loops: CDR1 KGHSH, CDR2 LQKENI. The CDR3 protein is CASSTGGTGAYEQYF. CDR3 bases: TGTGCCAGCTCGACCGGGGGGACAGGGGCGTACGAGCAGTACTTC.

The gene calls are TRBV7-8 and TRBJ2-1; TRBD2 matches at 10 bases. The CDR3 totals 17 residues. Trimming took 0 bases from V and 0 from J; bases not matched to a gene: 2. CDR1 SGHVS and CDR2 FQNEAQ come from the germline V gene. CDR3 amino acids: CASSLATSGVSYNEQFF. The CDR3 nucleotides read TGTGCCAGCAGCTTAGCTACTAGCGGGGTCTCCTACAATGAGCAGTTCTTC.

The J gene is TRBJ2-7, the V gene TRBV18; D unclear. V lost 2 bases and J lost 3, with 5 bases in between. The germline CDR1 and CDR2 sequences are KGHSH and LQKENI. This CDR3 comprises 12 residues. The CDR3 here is CASSPGGYEQYF. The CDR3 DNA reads TGTGCCAGCTCACCAGGCGGCTACGAGCAGTACTTC.

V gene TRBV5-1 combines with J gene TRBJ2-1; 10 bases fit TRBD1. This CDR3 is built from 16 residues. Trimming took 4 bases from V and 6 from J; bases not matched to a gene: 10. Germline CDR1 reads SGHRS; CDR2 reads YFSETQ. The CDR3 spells CASSARTGDRGNEQFF. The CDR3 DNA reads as TGCGCCAGCAGCGCCCGGACAGGGGACAGGGGCAATGAGCAGTTCTTC.